Below, 4 T cell receptor beta chains from the same sample are listed, as sequenced in a study of blood T cell repertoires in COVID-19. The method was immunoSEQ multiplex PCR; TCRdb's version includes in-frame clones alone and lacks a portion of them. The profile shows roughly 170,000 clones, 70% to 90% of them singletons. The sequencing sample was made of PBMCs or T cells enriched from blood (not recorded which). These receptors were taken from a woman in her fifties or sixties who had recovered from COVID-19.

Details on this clone: A junction boundary mismatches the germline segment, possibly from a read error. The chain employs TRBV6-1 and TRBJ2-2; weak D call: TRBD1 (5 bases). The germline gives CDR1 MNHNS, CDR2 SASEGT. The CDR3 is made up of 16 amino acids. CDR3 coding DNA: TGTGCCAGCTGTGAAAGGGGTCTGGTTGACACCGGGGAGCTGTTTTTT. Encoded protein: CASCERGLVDTGELFF.

This chain connects TRBV11-2 to TRBJ2-3; 7 bases line up with TRBD2. This CDR3 is 15 amino acids long. V lost 5 bases to trimming and J lost 2 bases; unmatched junction nucleotides: 7. Germline-derived CDR1 and CDR2 are SGHAT and FQNNGV. This chain's CDR3 is CASSGRLASTDTQYF. The CDR3 coding sequence is TGTGCCAGCAGCGGTCGACTAGCTTCCACAGATACGCAGTATTTT.

V gene TRBV19 combines with J gene TRBJ1-2, with D unresolved. This CDR3 has 14 amino acids. Between the trimmed V and J ends, which lost 7 bases and 2 bases, there was a span of 14 bases. Germline V CDR1 and CDR2: LNHDA, SQIVND (reference sequence). This CDR3 is CASIPGGLNYGYTF. CDR3 in DNA: TGTGCCAGTATTCCTGGTGGGCTGAACTATGGCTACACCTTC.

V and J are TRBV6-5 and TRBJ2-7; D perhaps matches TRBD1 (6 bases). The V end lost 2 bases, the J end lost 7 bases, and 15 bases lay between the germline ends. Per germline, CDR1 MNHEY and CDR2 SVGAGI. CDR3 length: 14 residues. DNA of the CDR3: TGTGCCAGCAGTTACGTTCGGACAGTAGGTGAGCAGTACGTC. Translation: CASSYVRTVGEQYV.